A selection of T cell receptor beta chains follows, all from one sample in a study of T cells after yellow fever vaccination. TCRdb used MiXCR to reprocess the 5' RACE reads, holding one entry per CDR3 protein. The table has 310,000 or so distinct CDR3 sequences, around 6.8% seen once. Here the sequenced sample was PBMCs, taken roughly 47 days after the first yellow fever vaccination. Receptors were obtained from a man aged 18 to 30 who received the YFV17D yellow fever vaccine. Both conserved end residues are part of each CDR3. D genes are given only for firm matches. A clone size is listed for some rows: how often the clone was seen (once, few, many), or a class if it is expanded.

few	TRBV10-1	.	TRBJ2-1	TGCGCCAGCAGTGAGTGGAGGGCCCCTGATGAGCAGTTCTTC	CASSEWRAPDEQFF
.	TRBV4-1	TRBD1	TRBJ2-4	TGCGCCAGCAGCCAACCAACGGACAGGGTAGCCAAAAACATTCAGTACTTC	CASSQPTDRVAKNIQYF
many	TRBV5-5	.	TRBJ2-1	TGTGCCAGCAGCCGGAGGGCGGGGAATGAGCAGTTCTTC	CASSRRAGNEQFF
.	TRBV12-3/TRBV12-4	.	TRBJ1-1	TGTGCCAGCAGAGGCGGGATGAACACTGAAGCTTTCTTT	CASRGGMNTEAFF
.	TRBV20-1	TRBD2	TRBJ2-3	TGCAGTGCTAGTAAAGCGGGGGGGCGGCTAGGGGATACGCAGTATTTT	CSASKAGGRLGDTQYF
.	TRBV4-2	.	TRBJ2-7	TGTGCCAGCAGCCAGACATGGGGGGTAAGCTCCTACGAGCAGTACTTC	CASSQTWGVSSYEQYF
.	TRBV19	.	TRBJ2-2	TGTGCCAGTAGTATAGACGGGTGGCTGTGGGGGTTGGCCACCGGGGAGCTGTTTTTT	CASSIDGWLWGLATGELFF
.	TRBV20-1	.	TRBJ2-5	TGCAGTGCTAGAGGAGTGACAGGTAGCCAAGAGACCCAGTACTTC	CSARGVTGSQETQYF
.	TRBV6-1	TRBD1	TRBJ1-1	TGTGCCAGCAGCCTACAGGGGCCCGTCCCCACTGAAGCTTTCTTT	CASSLQGPVPTEAFF
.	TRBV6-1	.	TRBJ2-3	TGTGCCAGCAGTGAAGACTCTGCGGGGGCCTTAGATACGCAGTATTTT	CASSEDSAGALDTQYF
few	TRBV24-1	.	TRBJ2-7	TGTGCCACCAGTGATTTTACAGCAGCCTACGAGCAGTACTTC	CATSDFTAAYEQYF
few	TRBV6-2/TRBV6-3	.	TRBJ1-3	TGTGCCAGCAGTTACCCCGACTCTATTGGAAACACCATATATTTT	CASSYPDSIGNTIYF
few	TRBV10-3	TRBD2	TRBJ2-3	TGTGCCATCGGGGCTAGCGGGAACACAGATACGCAGTATTTT	CAIGASGNTDTQYF
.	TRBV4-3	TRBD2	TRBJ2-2	TGCGCCAGCAGCCTTGGGGGACTACGGACCGGGGAGCTGTTTTTT	CASSLGGLRTGELFF
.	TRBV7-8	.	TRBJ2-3	TGTGCCAGCAGCTTAGCCTTTTTCACAGATACGCAGTATTTT	CASSLAFFTDTQYF
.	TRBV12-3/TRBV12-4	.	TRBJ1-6	TGTGCCAGCGGCCGGAGTTGGAGCCGACGGAGTAGTAATTCACCCCTCCACTTT	CASGRSWSRRSSNSPLHF
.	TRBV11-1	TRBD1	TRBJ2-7	TGTGCCAGCAGCCGCCGGGACAGACCCTACGAGCAGTACTTC	CASSRRDRPYEQYF
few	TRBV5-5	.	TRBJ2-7	TGTGCCAGCAGCTCGGAAGGAGGGTGGTCCGAGCAGTACTTC	CASSSEGGWSEQYF
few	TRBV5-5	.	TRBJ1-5	TGTGCCAGCAGCTTGGACAGGGAACAGCCCCAGCATTTT	CASSLDREQPQHF
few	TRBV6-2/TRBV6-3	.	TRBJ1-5	TGTGCCAGCAGTTACTCGGACGTGCGACTTCAGCCCCAGCATTTT	CASSYSDVRLQPQHF
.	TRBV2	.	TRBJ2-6	TGTGCCAACTCTCGGTCTGGGGCCAACGTCCTGACTTTC	CANSRSGANVLTF
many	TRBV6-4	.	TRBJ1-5	TGTGCCAGCAGTGACGAGGGGATTCAGCCCCAGCATTTT	CASSDEGIQPQHF
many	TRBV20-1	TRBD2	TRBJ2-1	TGCAGTGCTCTACCGGGACTAGCGGGGGGGTACAATGAGCAGTTCTTC	CSALPGLAGGYNEQFF
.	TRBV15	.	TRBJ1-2	TGTGCCACCAGCAGAGAACAGTCCTATGGCTACACCTTC	CATSREQSYGYTF
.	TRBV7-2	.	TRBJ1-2	TGTGCCAGCAGTCCCCCCCATCTTGGACGAGGGGAGCGCTACACCTTC	CASSPPHLGRGERYTF
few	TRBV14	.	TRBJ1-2	TGTGCCAGCAGCCCCCGGACGGAGGGAGGGGGGGGCTACACCTTC	CASSPRTEGGGGYTF
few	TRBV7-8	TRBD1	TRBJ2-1	TGTGCCAGCAGCCGCAAGGACAGGGGGGTCTACAATGAGCAGTTCTTC	CASSRKDRGVYNEQFF
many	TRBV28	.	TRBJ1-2	TGTGCCAGCAGATTGGTGACAGGTCGCTATGGCTACACCTTC	CASRLVTGRYGYTF
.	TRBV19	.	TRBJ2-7	TGTGCCAGTAGTATAGACAGCTCCTACGAGCAGTACTTC	CASSIDSSYEQYF
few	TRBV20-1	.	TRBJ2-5	TGCAGCCCAGGGAGGGGGACGGCTGAGACCCAGTACTTC	CSPGRGTAETQYF
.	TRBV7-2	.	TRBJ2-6	TGTGCCAGCAGCTTCCAGGGTACTGCTGGGGCCAACGTCCTGACTTTC	CASSFQGTAGANVLTF
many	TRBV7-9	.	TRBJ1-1	TGTGCCAGCAGCTGGGGAGACAGTCGAGGAAGGACTGAAGCTTTCTTT	CASSWGDSRGRTEAFF
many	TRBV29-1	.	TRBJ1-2	TGCAGCGTTGAACAAGGCTACACCTTC	CSVEQGYTF
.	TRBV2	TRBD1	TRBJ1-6	TGTGCCAGCAGGGGACAGGGTCGTTTACCCCTCCACTTT	CASRGQGRLPLHF
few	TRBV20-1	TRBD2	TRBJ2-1	TGCAGTGCTGTGAATAGCGGGGGGGCCGTGAATGAGCAGTTCTTC	CSAVNSGGAVNEQFF
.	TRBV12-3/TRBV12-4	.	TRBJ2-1	TGTGCCAGCAGGCCTCCCGGGACTCCGAACTACAATGAGCAGTTCTTC	CASRPPGTPNYNEQFF
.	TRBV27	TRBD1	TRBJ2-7	TGTGCCAGCAGTTTAACAGGGGGCGGGGAGCAGTACTTC	CASSLTGGGEQYF
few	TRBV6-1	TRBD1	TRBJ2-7	TGTGCCAGCAGCAAAATGGGGACAGGGGTCTTGGGCGAGCAGTACTTC	CASSKMGTGVLGEQYF
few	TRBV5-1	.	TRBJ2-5	TGCGCCAGCAGCCTCACGCCAGGGCCCCTTCAAGAGACCCAGTACTTC	CASSLTPGPLQETQYF
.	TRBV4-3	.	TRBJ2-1	TGCGCCAGCAGCCAAGAGTCGTGGGGACTGCAGTTCTTC	CASSQESWGLQFF
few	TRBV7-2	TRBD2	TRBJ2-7	TGTGCCAGCAGCCCCCGGGACTATAAATACGAGCAGTACTTC	CASSPRDYKYEQYF
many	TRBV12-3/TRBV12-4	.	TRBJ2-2	TGTGCCAGCACCGATACAGGAGTCGGGGAGCTGTTTTTT	CASTDTGVGELFF
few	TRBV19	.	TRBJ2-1	TGTGCCAGTAGTATAGACCTACTAGTAGGCACGAACAATGAGCAGTTCTTC	CASSIDLLVGTNNEQFF
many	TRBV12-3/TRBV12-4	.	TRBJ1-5	TGTGCCGCCGGGTATAGCAATCAGCCCCAGCATTTT	CAAGYSNQPQHF
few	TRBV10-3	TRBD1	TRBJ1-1	TGTGCCATCAGTGACGGGGACAGGGGGCTCACTGAAGCTTTCTTT	CAISDGDRGLTEAFF
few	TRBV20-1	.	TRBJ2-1	TGCAGTGCGCGGTGGGGGCCTCGCTACAATGAGCAGTTCTTC	CSARWGPRYNEQFF
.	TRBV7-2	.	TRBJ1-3	TGTGCCAGCAGCCGCACCGTACCAACGGGCGGGGGAAACACCATATATTTT	CASSRTVPTGGGNTIYF
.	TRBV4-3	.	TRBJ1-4	TGCGCCAGCAGCTTTTCCGGGGGGGGTGCAACTAATGAAAAACTGTTTTTT	CASSFSGGGATNEKLFF
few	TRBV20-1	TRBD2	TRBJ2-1	TGCAGTGCTAGAGATCCACTTGCGGGGGGGGGTGTGATAGATGAGCAGTTCTTC	CSARDPLAGGGVIDEQFF
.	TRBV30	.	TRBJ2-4	TGTGCCTGGGGGAGACAGCCAGCCAAAAACATTCAGTACTTC	CAWGRQPAKNIQYF
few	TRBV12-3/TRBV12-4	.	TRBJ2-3	TGTGCCACCACCAACCGGGCCATAGCGTGGGGCACAGATACGCAGTATTTT	CATTNRAIAWGTDTQYF